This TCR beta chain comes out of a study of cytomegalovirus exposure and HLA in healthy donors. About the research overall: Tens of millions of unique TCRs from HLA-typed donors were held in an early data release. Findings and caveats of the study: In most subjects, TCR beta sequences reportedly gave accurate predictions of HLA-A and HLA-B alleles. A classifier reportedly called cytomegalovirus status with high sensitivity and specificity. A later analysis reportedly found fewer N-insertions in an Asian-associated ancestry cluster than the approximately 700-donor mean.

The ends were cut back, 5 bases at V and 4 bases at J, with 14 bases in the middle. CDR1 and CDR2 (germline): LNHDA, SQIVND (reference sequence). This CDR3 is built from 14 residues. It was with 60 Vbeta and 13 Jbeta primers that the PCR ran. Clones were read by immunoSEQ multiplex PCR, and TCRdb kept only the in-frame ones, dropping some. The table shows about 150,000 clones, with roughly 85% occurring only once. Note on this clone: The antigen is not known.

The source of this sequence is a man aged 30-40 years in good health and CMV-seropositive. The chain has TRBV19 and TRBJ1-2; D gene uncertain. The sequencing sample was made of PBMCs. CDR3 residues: CASSDRRELYGYTF. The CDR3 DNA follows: TGTGCCAGTAGTGACCGAAGGGAGCTCTATGGCTACACCTTC.